The source of this TCR beta chain is a study of cytomegalovirus exposure and HLA in healthy donors. This clone was seen more than once but under ten times. CDR1 is SGHNT and CDR2 is YYREEE in the germline V gene (reference sequence). CDR3 length: 16 amino acids. J lost 1 base, V lost 7 bases, and 10 bases had no gene match. The PCR was carried out with 60 Vbeta primers and 13 Jbeta primers. Produced via immunoSEQ multiplex PCR; TCRdb's table is partial and in-frame only. Of around 150,000 clones listed, more than 65% are singletons. The sequenced sample consisted of PBMCs. The receptor was derived from a man younger than 35 in good health and CMV-seropositive. The chain has TRBV5-4 and TRBJ2-3; 9 bases agree with TRBD2. The CDR3 DNA sequence: TGTGCCAGCGGCCGAGGGGCGGGGGGGCGCACAGATACGCAGTATTTT. Amino acid sequence: CASGRGAGGRTDTQYF.